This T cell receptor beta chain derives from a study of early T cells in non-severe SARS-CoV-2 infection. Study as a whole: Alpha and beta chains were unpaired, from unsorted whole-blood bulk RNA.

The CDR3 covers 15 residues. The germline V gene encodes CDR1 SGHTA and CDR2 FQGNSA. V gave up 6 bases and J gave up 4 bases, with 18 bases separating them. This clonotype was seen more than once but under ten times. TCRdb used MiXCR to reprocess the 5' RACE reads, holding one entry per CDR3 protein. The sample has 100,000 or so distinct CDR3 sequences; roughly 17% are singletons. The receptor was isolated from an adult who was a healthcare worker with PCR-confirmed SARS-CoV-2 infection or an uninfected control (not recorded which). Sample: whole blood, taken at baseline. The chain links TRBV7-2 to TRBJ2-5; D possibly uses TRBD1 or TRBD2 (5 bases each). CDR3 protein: CASSPRGGGSETQYF. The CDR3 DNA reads TGTGCCAGCAGTCCGAGGGGCGGAGGTTCAGAGACCCAGTACTTC.